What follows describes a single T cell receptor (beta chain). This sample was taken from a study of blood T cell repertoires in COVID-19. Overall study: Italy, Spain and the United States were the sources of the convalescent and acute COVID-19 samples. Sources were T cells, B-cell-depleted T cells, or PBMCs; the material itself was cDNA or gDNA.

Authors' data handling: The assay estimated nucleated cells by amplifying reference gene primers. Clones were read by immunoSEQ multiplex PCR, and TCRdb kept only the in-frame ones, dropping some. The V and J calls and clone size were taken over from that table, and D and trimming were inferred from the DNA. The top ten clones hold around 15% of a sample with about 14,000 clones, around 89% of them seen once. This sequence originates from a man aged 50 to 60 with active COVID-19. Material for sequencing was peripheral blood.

This CDR3 is CASSEYRLAGGEQYF. The CDR3 DNA reads TGCGCCAGCAGTGAGTATAGGCTAGCGGGAGGCGAGCAGTACTTC. The gene calls are TRBV10-2 and TRBJ2-7, with 11 nucleotides matching TRBD2. The CDR3 runs 15 residues. Germline CDR1 WSHSY, CDR2 SAAADI. V lost 1 base to trimming and J lost 6 bases; unmatched junction nucleotides: 5.